This TCR beta chain comes out of a study of CD8 T cells in ankylosing spondylitis. Study results and limitations: The authors found the disease-linked clones to be CD8+ and relatively rare in peripheral blood.

One entry per CDR3 protein, called by TCRdb with MiXCR from the 5' RACE reads. Seen here are 250,000 or so distinct CDR3 sequences, about 24% observed once, and the top ten hold roughly 0.67%. This clonotype was seen only a few times. Its target is unknown. The CDR3 runs 16 residues. Losses at the gene ends were 3 bases for V and 6 bases for J; bases not matched to a gene: 11. In germline, CDR1 is DFQATT, CDR2 SNEGSKA (reference sequence). Input material: blood, either unsorted or a sorted T cell fraction (not recorded which). This sequence originates from a male donor with ankylosing spondylitis or in good health (not recorded which). This chain joins TRBV20-1 and TRBJ2-3, with TRBD2 matching over 11 bases. CDR3 residues: CSASLLSGGVGDTQYF. CDR3 DNA sequence: TGCAGTGCTAGCCTCCTTAGCGGGGGGGTCGGCGATACGCAGTATTTT.